This T cell receptor beta chain was identified in a study of T cell responses to AZD1222 COVID-19 vaccine. This table comes from immunoSEQ multiplex PCR, and its TCRdb copy is limited to in-frame clones, with some not included. The sample holds 55,000 to 65,000 clones; over 80% are singletons and the top ten take roughly 15%. The CDR3 is made up of 15 amino acids. The V and J ends lost 5 bases and 7 bases, in that order; junction bases with no gene match: 11. CDR1 is LNHDA, CDR2 SQIVND, per germline (reference sequence). The specimen comprised peripheral blood, sampled on day 0 of AZD1222 vaccination. The clonotype was recovered from an adult in good health. The chain is built from TRBV19 and TRBJ1-5; 7 nucleotides line up with TRBD1. CDR3 nucleotide sequence: TGTGCCAGTAGTCCGCCCGACAGGGCTGGGCAGCCCCAGCATTTT. This gives the protein CASSPPDRAGQPQHF.